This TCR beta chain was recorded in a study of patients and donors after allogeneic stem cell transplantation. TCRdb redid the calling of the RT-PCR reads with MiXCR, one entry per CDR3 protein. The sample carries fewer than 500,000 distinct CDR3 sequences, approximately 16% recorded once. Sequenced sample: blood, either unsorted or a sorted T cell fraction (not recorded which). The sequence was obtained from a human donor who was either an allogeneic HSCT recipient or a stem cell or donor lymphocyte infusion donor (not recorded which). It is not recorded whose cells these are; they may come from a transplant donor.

The CDR3 spells CASSQDKWRYTGELFF. In DNA form, the CDR3 reads TGCGCCAGCAGCCAAGATAAGTGGAGGTACACCGGGGAGCTGTTTTTT. The chain has TRBV4-1 and TRBJ2-2, with a tentative D call TRBD2 (5 bases). The V end was cut by 0 bases, the J end by 3 bases, with 11 bases between. The CDR3 covers 16 residues. Germline V CDR1 and CDR2: MGHRA, YSYEKL.